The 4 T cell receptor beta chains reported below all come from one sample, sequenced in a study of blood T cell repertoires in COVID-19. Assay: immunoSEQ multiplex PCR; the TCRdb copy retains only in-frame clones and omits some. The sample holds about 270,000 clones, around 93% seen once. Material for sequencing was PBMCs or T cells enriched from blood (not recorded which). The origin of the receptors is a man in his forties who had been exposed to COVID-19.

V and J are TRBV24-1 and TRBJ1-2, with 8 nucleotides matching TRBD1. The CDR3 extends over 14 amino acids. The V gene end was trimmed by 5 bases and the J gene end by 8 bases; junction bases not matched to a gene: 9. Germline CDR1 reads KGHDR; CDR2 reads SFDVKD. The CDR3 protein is CATSGNGQGRGYTF. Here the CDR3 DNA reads TGTGCCACCAGTGGTAATGGACAGGGACGCGGCTACACCTTC.

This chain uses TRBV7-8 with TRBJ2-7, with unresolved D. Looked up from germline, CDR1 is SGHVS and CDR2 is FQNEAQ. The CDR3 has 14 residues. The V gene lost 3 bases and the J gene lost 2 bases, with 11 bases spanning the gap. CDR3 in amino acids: CASSLSLTPYEQYF. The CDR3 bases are TGTGCCAGCAGCTTGTCACTCACGCCCTACGAGCAGTACTTC.

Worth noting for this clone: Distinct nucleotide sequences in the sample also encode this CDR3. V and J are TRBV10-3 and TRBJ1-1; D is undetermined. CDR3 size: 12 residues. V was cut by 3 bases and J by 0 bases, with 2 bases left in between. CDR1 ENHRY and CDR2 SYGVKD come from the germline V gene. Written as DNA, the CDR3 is TGTGCCATCAGTGATATGAACACTGAAGCTTTCTTT. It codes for CAISDMNTEAFF.

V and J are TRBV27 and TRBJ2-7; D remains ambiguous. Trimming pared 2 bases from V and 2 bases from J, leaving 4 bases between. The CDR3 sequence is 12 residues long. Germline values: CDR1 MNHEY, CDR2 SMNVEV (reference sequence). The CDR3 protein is CASSLRAYEQYF. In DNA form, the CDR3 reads TGTGCCAGCAGTTTACGTGCCTACGAGCAGTACTTC.